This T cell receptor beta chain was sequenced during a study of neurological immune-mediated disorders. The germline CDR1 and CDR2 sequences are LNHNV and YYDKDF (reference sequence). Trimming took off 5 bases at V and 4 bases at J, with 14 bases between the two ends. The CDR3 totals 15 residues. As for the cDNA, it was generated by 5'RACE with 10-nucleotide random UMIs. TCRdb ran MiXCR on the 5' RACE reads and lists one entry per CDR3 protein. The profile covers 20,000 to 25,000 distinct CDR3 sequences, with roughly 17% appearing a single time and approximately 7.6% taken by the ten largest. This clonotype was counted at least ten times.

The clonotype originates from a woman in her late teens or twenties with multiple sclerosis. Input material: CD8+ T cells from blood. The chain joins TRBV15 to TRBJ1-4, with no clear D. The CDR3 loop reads CATSPLEEYNEKLFF. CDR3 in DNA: TGTGCCACCAGCCCCCTGGAAGAGTATAATGAAAAACTGTTTTTT.